Presented here are 2 T cell receptor beta chains from one specimen sequenced in a study of blood T cells in healthy people across ages. With a J-beta primer mix and a sample-barcoded 5' primer, a second PCR ran 7 to 11 cycles. One entry per CDR3 protein results from TCRdb running MiXCR on the 5' RACE reads. The repertoire holds around 1,100,000 distinct CDR3 sequences, with roughly two fifths as singletons. Sequencing used blood. The receptor source for this set is a man aged 18 to 30 in good health.

This rearrangement joins TRBV25-1 to TRBJ2-5, with TRBD1 as a possible D gene (5 bases). Germline lookup yields CDR1 MGHDK and CDR2 SYGVNS. V shed 6 bases and J shed 11 bases, with 22 bases lying between them. The CDR3 length is 14 residues. CDR3 nucleotide sequence: TGTGCCAGCAGGGAGAAGACAGTCTACAATGAGCAGTACTTC. Its protein is CASREKTVYNEQYF.

The chain is built from TRBV6-5 and TRBJ2-1; D is perhaps TRBD2 (7 bases). Germline V gene data show CDR1 as MNHEY and CDR2 as SVGAGI. The CDR3 totals 12 residues. The V end was cut by 2 bases, the J end by 14 bases, with 13 bases between. Here the CDR3 reads CASSYGGGLEFF. In nucleotides, the CDR3 is TGTGCCAGCAGTTACGGGGGGGGGCTGGAGTTCTTC.